Listed here are 5 T cell receptor beta chains from one sample, sequenced in a study of T cell responses to AZD1222 COVID-19 vaccine. Sequencing used immunoSEQ multiplex PCR; TCRdb keeps in-frame clones, though not all of them. The sample has approximately 150,000 clones, approximately 90% seen once. This specimen consisted of peripheral blood, obtained 28 days after the second AZD1222 dose. The receptors shown here come from an adult who received the AZD1222 COVID-19 vaccine.

V is TRBV19 and J is TRBJ2-5; 10 bases line up with TRBD2. The V gene's germline CDR1 is LNHDA and CDR2 SQIVND (reference sequence). V gave up 11 bases and J gave up 7 bases; unmatched junction bases: 13. The CDR3 totals 14 residues. The DNA of the CDR3 is TGTGCCCAGAAATCCCAGCGGGAGGGCGGGACCCAGTACTTC. Its translation: CAQKSQREGGTQYF.

The chain has TRBV6-1 and TRBJ1-3; no clear D. This CDR3 is 12 amino acids long. V gave up 2 bases and J gave up 7 bases, with 6 bases separating them. In germline, CDR1 is MNHNS, CDR2 SASEGT. Here the CDR3 reads CASSERWNTIYF. CDR3 DNA: TGTGCCAGCAGTGAAAGGTGGAACACCATATATTTT.

The chain joins TRBV19 to TRBJ2-6, with D possibly matching TRBD1 (5 bases). Germline V gene lookup returns CDR1 LNHDA and CDR2 SQIVND (reference sequence). V lost 6 bases to trimming and J lost 1 base, with 19 bases between them. CDR3 length equals 18 residues. CDR3 sequence (DNA): TGTGCCAGTAGAACGCCAGGGTTTCTCCTTTCTGGGGCCAACGTCCTGACTTTC. Translation: CASRTPGFLLSGANVLTF.

The chain links TRBV4-1 to TRBJ2-7; 11 bases align to TRBD2. Germline V gives CDR1 MGHRA, CDR2 YSYEKL. The V gene end was trimmed by 0 bases and the J gene end by 5 bases; junction bases not matched to a gene: 6. The CDR3 sequence is 16 residues long. CDR3 in DNA: TGCGCCAGCAGCCAAGATCATCCTAGCGGGAGGCACGAGCAGTACTTC. Translation gives CASSQDHPSGRHEQYF.

V is TRBV7-2 and J is TRBJ2-7; tentative D call: TRBD2 (5 bases). V was cut by 5 bases and J by 7 bases, with 15 bases left in between. The V gene's germline CDR1 is SGHTA and CDR2 FQGNSA. The CDR3 contains 13 residues. Written as DNA, the CDR3 is TGTGCCAGCAGCCTAGAGTGGGAGTGGGAGCAGTACTTC. Its protein is CASSLEWEWEQYF.